This passage covers 14 T cell receptor beta chains from one sample sequenced in a study of beta chain features in type 1 diabetes. As every portion of the isolated RNA was reverse transcribed, the sequencing read expressed TCRB transcripts. Here immunoSEQ multiplex PCR was the method, and the copy in TCRdb shows in-frame clones only, minus some. Among around 500,000 clones listed, roughly 11% were seen once. The material sequenced was naive CD4+ T cells from blood. The receptors were gathered from a woman aged 18-30 years in good health.

The V and J genes are TRBV28 and TRBJ2-2; D is unclear. Per the germline V gene, CDR1 is MDHEN and CDR2 is SYDVKM. The CDR3 length is 12 residues. Deletions cut 7 bases from V and 6 bases from J, with 9 bases between. The DNA of the CDR3 is TGTGCCAGCACTGACTCCCCCGGGGAGCTGTTTTTT. Translation: CASTDSPGELFF.

This clone was seen only a few times. This sequence joins TRBV6-5 and TRBJ1-6; tentatively, D is TRBD1 (5 bases). V lost 4 bases and J lost 8, with 15 bases in between. The CDR3 covers 15 residues. Germline CDR1 MNHEY, CDR2 SVGAGI. The CDR3 protein is CASSWQWGSDSPLHF. CDR3 nucleotides: TGTGCCAGCAGTTGGCAGTGGGGGTCAGATTCACCCCTCCACTTT.

This clone turned up a few times. Within the sample, other DNA sequences also encode this same CDR3. Here the CDR3 reads CSVGQGDTEAFF. The CDR3 nucleotides read TGCAGCGTTGGGCAGGGGGACACTGAAGCTTTCTTT. The V gene is TRBV29-1, the J gene TRBJ1-1; 7 bases are a match to TRBD1. The V and J ends lost 4 bases and 3 bases, in that order; junction bases with no gene match: 2. Germline V gives CDR1 SQVTM, CDR2 ANQGSEA. The CDR3 totals 12 residues.

This clone turned up a few times. The rearrangement uses TRBV6-5 and TRBJ2-3; no firm D call. CDR3 length: 14 amino acids. Trimming removed 7 bases at V and 2 bases at J, with 13 bases between. Germline assignment: CDR1 MNHEY and CDR2 SVGAGI. The CDR3 here is CASTKDAATDTQYF. DNA of the CDR3: TGTGCCAGCACAAAGGACGCAGCCACAGATACGCAGTATTTT.

A few counts support this clone. The rearrangement uses TRBV5-1 and TRBJ2-3; TRBD2 agrees at 7 bases. The germline V gene encodes CDR1 SGHRS and CDR2 YFSETQ. Trimming at V came to 0 bases and at J to 6 bases, leaving 1 base not matched to a gene. This CDR3 contains 13 residues. The chain's CDR3 is CASSLVREDTQYF. The CDR3 DNA follows: TGCGCCAGCAGCTTGGTGCGGGAGGATACGCAGTATTTT.

Of note for this clone: The sample has other DNA sequences that encode this CDR3 too. This chain connects TRBV9 to TRBJ2-3; 8 nucleotides line up with TRBD2. V lost 2 bases, J lost 0 bases, and 5 bases stayed unmatched. There are 16 residues in the CDR3. The germline V gene has CDR1 SGDLS and CDR2 YYNGEE. CDR3 nucleotides: TGTGCCAGCAGCGTTACTAGCGGAGCTAGCACAGATACGCAGTATTTT. The encoded protein is CASSVTSGASTDTQYF.

The J gene is TRBJ1-2, the V gene TRBV7-2; TRBD1 agrees at 9 bases. The V and J ends lost 1 base and 5 bases, in that order; junction bases with no gene match: 2. The CDR3 has 14 residues. Germline lookup yields CDR1 SGHTA and CDR2 FQGNSA. The CDR3 loop reads CASSLGGQGYGYTF. In DNA form, the CDR3 reads TGTGCCAGCAGCTTAGGGGGACAGGGTTATGGCTACACCTTC.

This clone was seen a handful of times. The genes are TRBV28 and TRBJ2-7, with no clear D. The CDR3 runs 11 residues. Germline V gene data show CDR1 as MDHEN and CDR2 as SYDVKM. V lost 4 bases, J lost 9 bases, and 10 bases lay in between. DNA for the CDR3: TGTGCCAGCAGTTCGCGAGGAGCGCAGTACGTC. It codes for CASSSRGAQYV.

The gene calls are TRBV7-7 and TRBJ2-5; D not resolved. Germline CDR1 is SSHAT and CDR2 is FNYEAQ (reference sequence). The CDR3 runs to 13 residues. V lost 5 bases to trimming and J lost 3 bases, with 10 bases between them. DNA of the CDR3: TGTGCCAGCAGCCCAATACCGGAAGAGACCCAGTACTTC. Residues: CASSPIPEETQYF.

A few counts support this clone. The V gene is TRBV7-2, the J gene TRBJ2-5, with D uncertain. V lost 7 bases, J lost 1 base, and 10 bases lay in between. Germline V gene sequence: CDR1 SGHTA, CDR2 FQGNSA. CDR3 length: 13 residues. CDR3 in amino acids: CASTWWGQETQYF. CDR3 coding DNA: TGTGCCAGCACCTGGTGGGGCCAAGAGACCCAGTACTTC. Filled out from reference TRBV7-2 and TRBJ2-5, the complete variable domain reads GAGVSQSPSNKVTEKGKDVELRCDPISGHTALYWYRQSLGQGLEFLIYFQGNSAPDKSGLPSDRFSAERTGGSVSTLTIQRTQQEDSAVYLCASTWWGQETQYFGPGTRLLVL.

This clone was counted a few times. V gene TRBV5-1 combines with J gene TRBJ2-5; TRBD2 aligns across 10 bases. CDR1 SGHRS and CDR2 YFSETQ come from the germline V gene. V was clipped by 6 bases and J by 4 bases; unmatched bases: 12. This CDR3 is 16 amino acids long. The CDR3 DNA follows: TGCGCCAGCACCCAAGGACGGACTAGCGGTGGAGAGACCCAGTACTTC. Residues: CASTQGRTSGGETQYF.

The V call is TRBV7-2, the J call TRBJ1-2, with a tentative D call TRBD1 (5 bases). Germline CDR1 reads SGHTA; CDR2 reads FQGNSA. Trimming removed 3 bases from V and 8 bases from J, with 16 bases in between. The CDR3 runs to 14 residues. CDR3 region: CASSFEVRSGGYTF. CDR3 nucleotides: TGTGCCAGCAGCTTCGAAGTCAGGTCAGGGGGCTACACCTTC.

V gene TRBV7-2 combines with J gene TRBJ2-5; 11 nucleotides line up with TRBD2. Matching the DNA end better, TRBJ2-7 makes the J call doubtful. This CDR3 contains 15 residues. Germline V lookup: CDR1 SGHTA, CDR2 FQGNSA. CDR3 protein: CASSPTSGSLYEQYF. For the CDR3, the DNA is TGTGCCAGCAGCCCAACTAGCGGGAGTCTCTACGAGCAGTACTTC.

This chain uses TRBV21-1 with TRBJ2-1; TRBD2, the table's D call, was not compared with the DNA. TRBV21-1 is classified as a pseudogene. The CDR3 has 15 residues. The CDR3 nucleotides read TGTGCCAGCAGCAAAACGGCGGGTATCTACAATGAGCAGTTCTTC. This codes for CASSKTAGIYNEQFF.